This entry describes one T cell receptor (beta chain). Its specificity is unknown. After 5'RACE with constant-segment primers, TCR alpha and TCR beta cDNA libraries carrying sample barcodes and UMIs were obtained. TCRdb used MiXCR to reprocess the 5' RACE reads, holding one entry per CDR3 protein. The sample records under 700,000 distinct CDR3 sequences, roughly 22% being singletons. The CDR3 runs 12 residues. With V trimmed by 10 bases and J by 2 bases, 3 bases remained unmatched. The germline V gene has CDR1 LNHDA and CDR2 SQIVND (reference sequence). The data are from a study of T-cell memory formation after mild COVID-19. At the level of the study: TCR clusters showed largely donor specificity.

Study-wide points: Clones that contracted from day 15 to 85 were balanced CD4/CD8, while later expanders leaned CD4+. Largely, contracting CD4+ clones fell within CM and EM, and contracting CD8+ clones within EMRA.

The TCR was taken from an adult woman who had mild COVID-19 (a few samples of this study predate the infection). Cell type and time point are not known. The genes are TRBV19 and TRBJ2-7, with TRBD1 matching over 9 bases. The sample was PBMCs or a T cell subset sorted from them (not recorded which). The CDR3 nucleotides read TGTGCCACCCGGGACAGGGCCTACGAGCAGTACTTC. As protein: CATRDRAYEQYF.